The 31 T cell receptor beta chains below were found in one sample sequenced in a study of T cells after posttransplantation cyclophosphamide (dated by TCRdb to 2015 to 2016). The method was the immunoSEQ multiplex PCR assay. The clones in this table, taken by TCRdb from immuneACCESS, are in-frame only. Not every clone is retained; where verified, under half of the shortfall comes from an unresolved V gene, and the cause of the rest is unknown. In this sample the table shows about 39,000 clones, and no singletons are among them. The ten top clones hold about 4.2% of the sample. Sequencing was performed on PBMCs. Receptors were obtained from a woman in her 50s in good health and a related stem cell transplant donor.

The table lists this clone with many counts. CDR3: CASTGQGKNTEAFF. DNA for the CDR3: TGTGCCAGCACGGGACAGGGGAAGAACACTGAAGCTTTCTTT. The V and J genes are TRBV21-1 and TRBJ1-1; the table's D call TRBD1 went unverified against the DNA. TRBV21-1 is a documented pseudogene. CDR3 length: 14 residues.

This clone was counted many times. This sequence joins TRBV20-1 and TRBJ2-1, with D unresolved. CDR3 length: 10 residues. Germline V gene data show CDR1 as DFQATT and CDR2 as SNEGSKA (reference sequence). CDR3 nucleotides: TGCAGGGTAGCAACCAATGAGCAGTTCTTC. Amino acids: CRVATNEQFF.

The chain recombines TRBV7-8 with TRBJ1-5; TRBD1 matches 8 bases. The CDR3 spans 16 residues. Germline-derived CDR1 and CDR2 are SGHVS and FQNEAQ. With V trimmed by 8 bases and J by 4 bases, 13 bases remained unmatched. In DNA, the CDR3 is TGTGCCAGCTGCCCCTCGACAGGGGAAAGGAATCAGCCCCAGCATTTT. Protein sequence: CASCPSTGERNQPQHF.

The sample holds a few counts of this clone. The chain joins TRBV11-1 to TRBJ2-5; TRBD1 matches 10 bases. With V trimmed by 5 bases and J by 5 bases, 8 bases remained unmatched. Germline CDR1 and CDR2: SGHAT and FQDESV (reference sequence). This CDR3 has 15 amino acids. Here the CDR3 reads CASSSRQGAGETQYF. CDR3 sequence (DNA): TGTGCCAGCAGCAGTCGACAGGGGGCAGGGGAGACCCAGTACTTC.

There are many counts of this clone. The chain combines TRBV7-8 with TRBJ1-2; D is unresolved. There are 14 residues in the CDR3. The V and J ends lost 1 base and 9 bases respectively, with 15 bases between them. Germline values: CDR1 SGHVS, CDR2 FQNEAQ. The chain's CDR3 is CASSLEALGLSYTF. The CDR3 DNA is TGTGCCAGCAGCTTAGAAGCGCTAGGTTTGAGCTACACCTTC.

This clone was seen at least ten times. The gene calls are TRBV6-4 and TRBJ1-1; the D is unclear. The CDR3 sequence is 13 residues long. The V gene's germline CDR1 is MRHNA and CDR2 SNTAGT. V gave up 0 bases and J gave up 7 bases, with 9 bases separating them. The CDR3 DNA reads TGTGCCAGCAGTGACTCGAGGCAGAATGAAGCTTTCTTT. Translated: CASSDSRQNEAFF.

This clone has ten or more counts. V and J are TRBV27 and TRBJ1-1; D perhaps matches TRBD1 (6 bases). The CDR3 contains 14 residues. CDR1 is MNHEY and CDR2 is SMNVEV in the germline V gene (reference sequence). The germline V and J ends were trimmed by 4 bases and 3 bases, with 12 bases remaining between them. Written as DNA, the CDR3 is TGTGCCAGCAGTTCAAGGTACAGGGACACTGAAGCTTTCTTT. The encoded protein is CASSSRYRDTEAFF.

This clone has ten or more counts. The rearrangement joins TRBV6-1 to TRBJ1-2; 7 bases match TRBD1. From germline, CDR1 is MNHNS and CDR2 SASEGT. V lost 2 bases, J lost 0 bases, and 3 bases stayed unmatched. CDR3 size: 15 residues. CDR3 region: CASSERQGTNYGYTF. CDR3 nucleotide sequence: TGTGCCAGCAGTGAAAGACAGGGTACTAACTATGGCTACACCTTC.

The chain recombines TRBV7-9 with TRBJ1-2; a possible D gene is TRBD1 (5 bases). V was trimmed by 6 bases and J by 2 bases, leaving 16 bases between them. The CDR3 extends over 15 amino acids. From germline, CDR1 is SEHNR and CDR2 FQNEAQ (reference sequence). DNA for the CDR3: TGTGCCAGCAGACCCCCGTCCAGGGAAAACTATGGCTACACCTTC. Translated, it gives CASRPPSRENYGYTF.

This clone was seen many times. The chain is built from TRBV6-6 and TRBJ1-3, with a tentative D call TRBD1 (6 bases). Germline CDR1 and CDR2: MNHNY and SVGAGI (reference sequence). V lost 6 bases and J 4 bases, leaving 13 bases between the germline ends. The CDR3 consists of 14 residues. This CDR3 is CASRDTGLGNTIYF. The CDR3 region has the DNA TGTGCCAGCAGGGATACAGGGCTCGGAAACACCATATATTTT.

The sample holds many counts of this clone. This chain links TRBV6-1 with TRBJ2-5; D gene uncertain. Trimming cost V 6 bases and J 4 bases, with 6 bases left between them. CDR3 length: 11 residues. Per germline, CDR1 MNHNS and CDR2 SASEGT. The CDR3 DNA reads TGTGCCAGCAGCCTCGGAGAGACCCAGTACTTC. This codes for CASSLGETQYF.

This clone came up many times. V and J are TRBV19 and TRBJ1-1; maybe TRBD1 (5 bases). Between the trimmed V and J ends, which lost 6 bases and 6 bases, there was a span of 14 bases. The germline gives CDR1 LNHDA, CDR2 SQIVND (reference sequence). This CDR3 comprises 13 residues. DNA for the CDR3: TGTGCCAGTAGCCAGACAGTTGGATCTGAAGCTTTCTTT. Amino acids: CASSQTVGSEAFF.

This clone was picked up many times. The chain uses TRBV27 and TRBJ2-3; D uncertain. Trimming shortened V by 5 bases and J by 6 bases, and 9 bases separated the two germline ends. Germline V gene lookup returns CDR1 MNHEY and CDR2 SMNVEV (reference sequence). The CDR3 is made up of 12 amino acids. DNA of the CDR3: TGTGCCAGCAGTCTCTCGTTGGATACGCAGTATTTT. It codes for CASSLSLDTQYF.

This clone was counted many times. This chain links TRBV18 with TRBJ1-2; TRBD1 matches at 7 bases. Looked up from germline, CDR1 is KGHSH and CDR2 is LQKENI. Trimming cost V 6 bases and J 2 bases; bases outside gene matches: 9. The CDR3 runs to 15 residues. The CDR3 DNA sequence: TGTGCCAGCTCCCCGACAGGGATGATAAACTATGGCTACACCTTC. Translating it yields CASSPTGMINYGYTF. The entire variable domain, with the rest obtained from reference TRBV18 and TRBJ1-2, is as follows: NAGVMQNPRHLVRRRGQEARLRCSPMKGHSHVYWYRQLPEEGLKFMVYLQKENIIDESGMPKERFSAEFPKEGPSILRIQQVVRGDSAAYFCASSPTGMINYGYTFGSGTRLTVV.

This clone has ten or more counts. This chain joins TRBV5-1 and TRBJ1-2; D unresolved. The CDR3 runs to 14 residues. Germline V lookup: CDR1 SGHRS, CDR2 YFSETQ. V was shortened by 0 bases and J by 7 bases, with 13 bases between the two germline ends. The CDR3 spells CASSLGLTEGGYTF. The DNA for the CDR3 is TGCGCCAGCAGCTTGGGTCTGACTGAGGGTGGCTACACCTTC.

This clone was found many times. Other DNA variants within this sample encode the same CDR3. The chain couples TRBV9 to TRBJ2-5, with 10 bases matching TRBD2. The CDR3 is 15 residues long. Germline loops: CDR1 SGDLS, CDR2 YYNGEE. Losses at the gene ends were 2 bases for V and 2 bases for J; bases not matched to a gene: 3. The CDR3 nucleotides are TGTGCCAGCAGCGTTCTTAGCGGGGGGCAAGAGACCCAGTACTTC. It yields the protein CASSVLSGGQETQYF.

The table lists this clone with many counts. The V gene is TRBV7-2, the J gene TRBJ1-5; TRBD1 might be the D (5 bases). Germline-derived CDR1 and CDR2 are SGHTA and FQGNSA. The CDR3 runs 15 residues. Trimming removed 0 bases from V and 7 bases from J, with 13 bases in between. CDR3 nucleotide sequence: TGTGCCAGCAGCTTAGCCCTGGGGCCAGGGCAGCCCCAGCATTTT. The encoded protein is CASSLALGPGQPQHF.

The table lists this clone with a few counts. The V call is TRBV5-8, the J call TRBJ1-1; D perhaps matches TRBD1 (6 bases). Germline CDR1 reads SGHTS; CDR2 reads YDEGEE. The CDR3 length is 16 residues. With 4 bases removed from V and 5 bases from J, the gap between germline ends came to 21 bases. Written as DNA, the CDR3 is TGTGCCAGCAGCGCCGGGACACCACTAAAGGGAACTGAAGCTTTCTTT. Translating gives CASSAGTPLKGTEAFF.

This clone has a count of ten or more. The rearrangement links TRBV9 to TRBJ2-1, with TRBD2 identical over 8 bases. Per germline, CDR1 SGDLS and CDR2 YYNGEE. The CDR3 has 14 amino acids. Germline trimming cut 0 bases from V and 10 bases from J; bases unmatched to any gene: 6. This CDR3 is CASSVEGTRGEQFF. The CDR3 DNA is TGTGCCAGCAGCGTAGAAGGGACTAGAGGAGAGCAGTTCTTC.

This clone occurred many times. The rearrangement links TRBV30 to TRBJ1-3, with D possibly matching TRBD1 (5 bases). Germline loops: CDR1 GTSNPN, CDR2 SVGIG (reference sequence). Deletions cut 3 bases from V and 4 bases from J, with 7 bases between. This CDR3 contains 12 residues. CDR3 loop: CAWSRQGNTIYF. The CDR3 DNA reads as TGTGCCTGGAGCCGACAGGGAAACACCATATATTTT. Using reference TRBV30 and TRBJ1-3 for the parts outside the CDR3, the full variable domain is SQTIHQWPATLVQPVGSPLSLECTVEGTSNPNLYWYRQAAGRGLQLLFYSVGIGQISSEVPQNLSASRPQDRQFILSSKKLLLSDSGFYLCAWSRQGNTIYFGEGSWLTVV.

This clone has only a few counts. The chain employs TRBV28 and TRBJ2-5, with TRBD1 identical over 10 bases. V shed 5 bases, J shed 6 bases, and the junction held 9 bases outside the gene matches. The germline CDR1 and CDR2 sequences are MDHEN and SYDVKM. The CDR3 runs 15 residues. The CDR3 region is CASSKPGQGKQTQYF. The CDR3 coding sequence is TGTGCCAGCAGTAAGCCGGGACAGGGGAAGCAGACCCAGTACTTC.

This rearrangement joins TRBV27 to TRBJ2-5; 8 nucleotides line up with TRBD1. This CDR3 comprises 15 residues. The V and J ends lost 5 bases and 4 bases, in that order; junction bases with no gene match: 9. The germline V gene has CDR1 MNHEY and CDR2 SMNVEV (reference sequence). Here the CDR3 reads CASSLTGDWGETQYF. CDR3 nucleotide sequence: TGTGCCAGCAGTCTGACAGGGGATTGGGGAGAGACCCAGTACTTC.

This clone was seen repeatedly, ten times or more. The rearrangement joins TRBV6-1 to TRBJ2-7, with 8 bases matching TRBD1. Germline V gene data show CDR1 as MNHNS and CDR2 as SASEGT. With 3 bases clipped from V and 3 bases from J, the junction kept 7 bases outside the gene matches. CDR3 size: 15 residues. The CDR3 DNA reads as TGTGCCAGCAGTGACATTGGACAGGGAAGCTACGAGCAGTACTTC. This codes for CASSDIGQGSYEQYF.

This clone appeared many times. The J gene is TRBJ1-5, the V gene TRBV6-5; possibly TRBD1 for D (5 bases). Trimming left V 2 bases short and J 4 bases short, with 12 bases between. The CDR3 length is 15 residues. Germline V gene lookup returns CDR1 MNHEY and CDR2 SVGAGI. The chain's CDR3 is CASSYQGLPNQPQHF. CDR3 bases: TGTGCCAGCAGTTACCAGGGACTGCCTAATCAGCCCCAGCATTTT.

The chain employs TRBV4-1 and TRBJ2-5; 7 bases are shared with TRBD1. TRBJ2-7 explains the end of the DNA better; the J call may be wrong. The CDR3 is 15 residues long. Germline V lookup: CDR1 MGHRA, CDR2 YSYEKL. The CDR3 here is CASSHPDRPNYEQYF. CDR3 DNA sequence: TGCGCCAGCAGCCACCCGGACAGGCCAAACTACGAGCAGTACTTC.

This clone has a count of ten or more. This sequence joins TRBV25-1 and TRBJ2-1, with TRBD1 identical over 10 bases. The CDR3 length is 14 residues. Germline V gene lookup returns CDR1 MGHDK and CDR2 SYGVNS. V dropped 9 bases and J dropped 5; count of bases not matched to a gene: 7. CDR3 sequence: CASSRDRGNNEQFF. Here the CDR3 DNA reads TGTGCCAGTTCCCGGGACAGGGGAAACAATGAGCAGTTCTTC. Full variable domain (missing parts from reference TRBV25-1 and TRBJ2-1): EADIYQTPRYLVIGTGKKITLECSQTMGHDKMYWYQQDPGMELHLIHYSYGVNSTEKGDLSSESTVSRIRTEHFPLTLESARPSHTSQYLCASSRDRGNNEQFFGPGTRLTVL.

This clone has at least ten counts. This chain connects TRBV7-2 to TRBJ2-7, with 11 nucleotides matching TRBD2. V dropped 2 bases and J dropped 5; count of bases not matched to a gene: 5. CDR3 length equals 15 residues. CDR1 and CDR2 (germline): SGHTA, FQGNSA. The CDR3 region is CASSLRTSGQDEQYF. The CDR3 DNA sequence: TGTGCCAGCAGCTTACGGACTAGCGGGCAGGACGAGCAGTACTTC. Together with reference TRBV7-2 and TRBJ2-7, the CDR3 gives the full variable domain: GAGVSQSPSNKVTEKGKDVELRCDPISGHTALYWYRQSLGQGLEFLIYFQGNSAPDKSGLPSDRFSAERTGGSVSTLTIQRTQQEDSAVYLCASSLRTSGQDEQYFGPGTRLTVT.

This clone appeared a few times. V is TRBV14 and J is TRBJ2-3, with D tentatively TRBD2 (7 bases). V gave up 5 bases and J gave up 4 bases, with 19 bases separating them. Germline V gene data show CDR1 as SGHDN and CDR2 as FVKESK. The CDR3 has 16 residues. The CDR3 spells CASSGGGGGRADTQYF. CDR3 in DNA: TGTGCCAGCAGCGGGGGAGGGGGGGGCCGGGCAGATACGCAGTATTTT.

In this sample, this clone turned up many times. The chain's CDR3 is CASSSWTSGLGTDTQYF. CDR3 nucleotides: TGTGCCAGCAGTAGTTGGACTAGCGGACTGGGCACAGATACGCAGTATTTT. The rearrangement uses TRBV27 and TRBJ2-3; 10 bases are shared with TRBD2. Trimming cost V 5 bases and J 1 base; bases outside gene matches: 9. The CDR3 totals 17 residues. Per the germline V gene, CDR1 is MNHEY and CDR2 is SMNVEV (reference sequence).

This clone has ten or more counts. The rearrangement uses TRBV2 and TRBJ2-2; weak D call: TRBD1 (6 bases). This CDR3 has 19 residues. Trimming cost V 0 bases and J 1 base, with 18 bases left between them. Germline CDR1 and CDR2: SNHLY and FYNNEI. CDR3 sequence: CASSEALTGGWGNTGELFF. The DNA of the CDR3 is TGTGCCAGCAGTGAAGCGCTGACAGGCGGATGGGGGAACACCGGGGAGCTGTTTTTT.

The genes are TRBV4-1 and TRBJ2-5; 7 nucleotides match TRBD1. The junction had 6 bases not matched to a gene; V was cut back by 6 bases and J by 11 bases. CDR1 is MGHRA and CDR2 is YSYEKL in the germline V gene. This CDR3 contains 11 residues. CDR3 sequence reads: CASSRQGEQYF. The DNA of the CDR3 is TGCGCCAGCAGTCGCCAGGGGGAGCAGTACTTC.